The 10 T cell receptor beta chains presented below share a single source sample, sequenced in a study of human T cells and chemical hapten exposure. Unique molecular identifiers were linked by the library to individual cDNA molecules. One entry per CDR3 protein, called by TCRdb with MiXCR from the reads. The table has 95,000 to 150,000 distinct CDR3 sequences, 8% to 9.5% seen once; the top ten hold around 1.4%. Before extraction, the whole blood was not fractionated, and total RNA was taken from it. Material: whole blood. These receptors came from a human donor in good health. Some clones in this sample may be carry-over from other donors' samples.

This clonotype was recorded a few times. V and J are TRBV7-9 and TRBJ1-1; 7 bases map to TRBD1. Losses at the gene ends were 5 bases for V and 4 bases for J; bases not matched to a gene: 4. This CDR3 has 13 residues. The germline gives CDR1 SEHNR, CDR2 FQNEAQ (reference sequence). CDR3 protein: CASSAGTATEAFF. The CDR3 coding sequence is TGTGCCAGCAGCGCCGGGACAGCCACTGAAGCTTTCTTT.

This clonotype has a handful of counts. This chain uses TRBV6-2 or TRBV6-3 with TRBJ1-1; a weak D match, TRBD1 (6 bases). The CDR3 length is 13 residues. The germline gives CDR1 MNHEY, CDR2 SVGEGT. Deletions cut 0 bases from V and 5 bases from J, with 7 bases between. This CDR3 reads CASSYSGGTEAFF. DNA for the CDR3: TGTGCCAGCAGTTACTCAGGGGGAACTGAAGCTTTCTTT.

This clonotype appeared a few times. The chain's CDR3 is CASRTGQGGTQYF. The CDR3 bases are TGTGCCAGTAGGACGGGACAAGGGGGGACCCAGTACTTC. J is TRBJ2-5 and V is TRBV19, with D perhaps matching TRBD1 (6 bases). The CDR3 loop spans 13 amino acids. The germline gives CDR1 LNHDA, CDR2 SQIVND (reference sequence). Between the trimmed V and J ends, which lost 6 bases and 7 bases, there was a span of 15 bases.

This clonotype was counted at least ten times. The V call is TRBV20-1, the J call TRBJ1-1; D is unresolved. V shed 5 bases and J shed 1 base, with 11 bases lying between them. The CDR3 totals 13 residues. Germline CDR1 is DFQATT and CDR2 is SNEGSKA (reference sequence). Here the CDR3 reads CSAVGRPNTEAFF. The CDR3 DNA sequence: TGCAGTGCTGTCGGACGGCCGAACACTGAAGCTTTCTTT.

This chain's CDR3 is CASSLAGPRRTDTQYF. For the CDR3, the DNA is TGTGCCAGCAGCTTAGCGGGGCCACGAAGGACAGATACGCAGTATTTT. The V and J genes are TRBV7-6 and TRBJ2-3; a weak D match, TRBD1 (5 bases). This CDR3 has 16 residues. V lost 0 bases and J 3 bases, leaving 13 bases between the germline ends. Germline CDR1 reads SGHVS; CDR2 reads FNYEAQ.

The chain couples TRBV7-9 to TRBJ1-1, with a possible D match to TRBD1 (5 bases). Per germline, CDR1 SEHNR and CDR2 FQNEAQ (reference sequence). Trimming shortened V by 8 bases and J by 6 bases, and 10 bases separated the two germline ends. The CDR3 runs to 11 residues. CDR3 DNA: TGTGCCAGCGTAAAAGGGGCTGAAGCTTTCTTT. It specifies CASVKGAEAFF.

The chain links TRBV4-3 to TRBJ2-1, with 7 positions matching TRBD2. Germline lookup yields CDR1 LGHNA and CDR2 YSLEER. J lost 6 bases, V lost 2 bases, and 4 bases had no gene match. The CDR3 totals 14 residues. CDR3 region: CASSQLTSSNEQFF. As DNA, the CDR3 is TGCGCCAGCAGCCAACTGACTAGCAGCAATGAGCAGTTCTTC.

This clonotype was observed a handful of times. This chain joins TRBV25-1 and TRBJ2-5; D is undetermined. CDR3 length: 14 amino acids. Germline CDR1 MGHDK, CDR2 SYGVNS. With 5 bases removed from V and 0 bases from J, the gap between germline ends came to 10 bases. CDR3 residues: CASSRFRDQETQYF. CDR3 nucleotides: TGTGCCAGCAGTAGGTTCCGGGACCAAGAGACCCAGTACTTC.

This clonotype was seen ten or more times. This chain connects TRBV27 to TRBJ2-1; 10 bases align to TRBD2. V gave up 5 bases and J gave up 8 bases; unmatched junction bases: 12. The CDR3 has 16 amino acids. Per the germline V gene, CDR1 is MNHEY and CDR2 is SMNVEV (reference sequence). In DNA form, the CDR3 reads TGTGCCAGCAGTCGCCCAGGGGCTAGCGGGAGCGATGAGCAGTTCTTC. Translation gives CASSRPGASGSDEQFF.

This chain connects TRBV14 to TRBJ1-1; perhaps TRBD1 as D (6 bases). This CDR3 contains 15 residues. Trimming took 2 bases from V and 1 from J, leaving 11 bases between them. Germline V gives CDR1 SGHDN, CDR2 FVKESK. This CDR3 is CASSQLRGKNTEAFF. For the CDR3, the DNA is TGTGCCAGCAGCCAACTGAGGGGGAAGAACACTGAAGCTTTCTTT.